These 29 T cell receptor beta chains share one sample of origin, sequenced in a study of early T cells in non-severe SARS-CoV-2 infection. One entry per CDR3 protein results from TCRdb running MiXCR on the 5' RACE reads. The sample records approximately 70,000 distinct CDR3 sequences, 4.5% to 6% being singletons. Source: whole blood, taken at baseline. These receptors originate from an adult who was a healthcare worker with PCR-confirmed SARS-CoV-2 infection or an uninfected control (not recorded which).

This clonotype was seen repeatedly, ten times or more. The chain recombines TRBV30 with TRBJ2-1; D gene uncertain. V was trimmed by 7 bases and J by 4 bases, leaving 8 bases between them. Germline CDR1 and CDR2: GTSNPN and SVGIG (reference sequence). This CDR3 comprises 11 residues. The CDR3 nucleotides read TGTGCCTCAAACACGTACAATGAGCAGTTCTTC. Amino acid sequence: CASNTYNEQFF.

The CDR3 loop is CASSPLSGPGELFF. The CDR3 nucleotides read TGTGCCAGCAGTCCCCTGTCGGGCCCCGGGGAGCTGTTTTTT. The chain carries TRBV28 and TRBJ2-2; D gene uncertain. V was shortened by 5 bases and J by 6 bases, with 13 bases between the two germline ends. Germline V CDR1 and CDR2: MDHEN, SYDVKM. The CDR3 sequence is 14 residues long. Supplemented by reference TRBV28 and TRBJ2-2, the full variable domain reads DVKVTQSSRYLVKRTGEKVFLECVQDMDHENMFWYRQDPGLGLRLIYFSYDVKMKEKGDIPEGYSVSREKKERFSLILESASTNQTSMYLCASSPLSGPGELFFGEGSRLTVL.

This clonotype was recorded a few times. The rearrangement links TRBV12-2 to TRBJ2-2. TRBV12-2 is annotated as a pseudogene. CDR3 length: 15 amino acids. The DNA for the CDR3 is TGTGCAAGTCGCTTAGCGGGCGCGAACACCGGGGAGCTGTTTTTT. Translating it yields CASRLAGANTGELFF.

V and J are TRBV23-1 and TRBJ1-6; D is uncertain. TRBV23-1 belongs to the ORF category, with a function that is uncertain. The CDR3 spans 17 residues. V lost 0 bases and J lost 5, with 14 bases in between. As DNA, the CDR3 is TGCGCCAGCAGTCAATCACGGAGGCCCCTCAATAATTCACCCCTCCACTTT. Translation: CASSQSRRPLNNSPLHF.

This clonotype was seen repeatedly, ten times or more. V and J are TRBV10-2 and TRBJ1-2; weak D call: TRBD1 (5 bases). V lost 3 bases and J lost 6, with 20 bases in between. This CDR3 has 16 amino acids. Looked up from germline, CDR1 is WSHSY and CDR2 is SAAADI. The chain's CDR3 is CASSEPPATGRHGYTF. The CDR3 DNA reads TGCGCCAGCAGTGAACCCCCCGCCACAGGCAGACATGGCTACACCTTC.

This clonotype has at least ten counts. The rearrangement joins TRBV6-5 to TRBJ2-1, with a possible D match to TRBD2 (6 bases). The CDR3 runs 14 residues. V shed 2 bases and J shed 7 bases, with 12 bases lying between them. Germline lookup yields CDR1 MNHEY and CDR2 SVGAGI. The CDR3 reads CASSYGGTFNEQFF. The DNA of the CDR3 is TGTGCCAGCAGTTACGGAGGGACTTTTAATGAGCAGTTCTTC.

The chain joins TRBV7-2 to TRBJ2-7; no firm D call. In germline, CDR1 is SGHTA, CDR2 FQGNSA. Trimming left V 4 bases short and J 5 bases short, with 15 bases between. This CDR3 comprises 14 residues. The CDR3 sequence: CASSSAFSADEQYF. The CDR3 region has the DNA TGTGCCAGCAGCTCCGCCTTCTCCGCCGACGAGCAGTACTTC.

The sample holds many counts of this clonotype. This chain connects TRBV27 to TRBJ2-7, with D possibly being TRBD2 (6 bases). The CDR3 loop spans 12 amino acids. Germline assignment: CDR1 MNHEY and CDR2 SMNVEV (reference sequence). V lost 5 bases and J lost 7, with 12 bases in between. CDR3: CASSRPGGEQYF. In DNA form, the CDR3 reads TGTGCCAGCAGTAGGCCCGGGGGAGAGCAGTACTTC.

This clonotype was counted a few times. CDR3: CASSGALTYEQYF. CDR3 bases: TGTGCCTCATCGGGGGCGCTAACCTACGAGCAGTACTTC. The gene calls are TRBV19 and TRBJ2-7; D is possibly TRBD1 or TRBD2 (6 bases each). The V and J ends lost 11 bases and 2 bases respectively, with 16 bases between them. This CDR3 spans 13 amino acids. Germline V gene lookup returns CDR1 LNHDA and CDR2 SQIVND (reference sequence).

This clonotype showed up many times. This rearrangement joins TRBV11-2 to TRBJ1-5; D might be TRBD1 (6 bases). The germline gives CDR1 SGHAT, CDR2 FQNNGV. Trimming cost V 2 bases and J 3 bases, with 8 bases left between them. The CDR3 contains 14 residues. The CDR3 coding sequence is TGTGCCAGCAGCTTATCAGGGGTCAATCAGCCCCAGCATTTT. Translating gives CASSLSGVNQPQHF.

The rearrangement joins TRBV2 to TRBJ2-3; 7 nucleotides align to TRBD2. Germline-derived CDR1 and CDR2 are SNHLY and FYNNEI. J lost 4 bases, V lost 6 bases, and 10 bases had no gene match. CDR3 length equals 15 residues. CDR3 sequence: CASRGGGSWADTQYF. DNA of the CDR3: TGTGCCAGCAGGGGCGGCGGGAGTTGGGCAGATACGCAGTATTTT.

This clonotype appeared many times. The V gene is TRBV21-1, the J gene TRBJ2-2; the D segment call TRBD1 is taken from the table without a DNA check. TRBV21-1 is a documented pseudogene. The CDR3 runs 20 residues. Here the CDR3 DNA reads TGTGCCAGCAGCAAAGACGGGACGACCACGAGGGGTACGAACACCGGGGAGCTGTTTTTT. Translating it yields CASSKDGTTTRGTNTGELFF.

This clonotype was observed a handful of times. This chain uses TRBV5-4 with TRBJ2-2; no reliable D call. The CDR3 totals 13 residues. V was trimmed by 2 bases and J by 8 bases, leaving 10 bases between them. The germline CDR1 and CDR2 sequences are SGHNT and YYREEE (reference sequence). CDR3 residues: CASSFDFTGELFF. CDR3 bases: TGTGCCAGCAGCTTCGATTTTACGGGGGAGCTGTTTTTT. The variable domain in full, completed from reference TRBV5-4 and TRBJ2-2, reads ETGVTQSPTHLIKTRGQQVTLRCSSQSGHNTVSWYQQALGQGPQFIFQYYREEENGRGNFPPRFSGLQFPNYSSELNVNALELDDSALYLCASSFDFTGELFFGEGSRLTVL.

Ten or more counts support this clonotype. The V gene is TRBV29-1, the J gene TRBJ1-1; no reliable D call. V lost 0 bases and J 3 bases, leaving 5 bases between the germline ends. Germline CDR1 is SQVTM and CDR2 is ANQGSEA. The CDR3 runs to 12 residues. CDR3 DNA: TGCAGCGTTGAAGATCGATACACTGAAGCTTTCTTT. The encoded protein is CSVEDRYTEAFF.

This clonotype came up many times. The J gene is TRBJ2-6, the V gene TRBV7-9, with 10 positions matching TRBD2. CDR3 length equals 19 residues. The germline gives CDR1 SEHNR, CDR2 FQNEAQ (reference sequence). The V and J ends lost 1 base and 1 base, in that order; junction bases with no gene match: 7. CDR3 coding DNA: TGTGCCAGCAGCTTAGAGGCTAGCGGGAGACAGTCTGGGGCCAACGTCCTGACTTTC. It codes for CASSLEASGRQSGANVLTF. Supplemented by reference TRBV7-9 and TRBJ2-6, the full variable domain reads DTGVSQNPRHKITKRGQNVTFRCDPISEHNRLYWYRQTLGQGPEFLTYFQNEAQLEKSRLLSDRFSAERPKGSFSTLEIQRTEQGDSAMYLCASSLEASGRQSGANVLTFGAGSRLTVL.

This clonotype was counted at least ten times. The chain has TRBV12-3 or TRBV12-4 and TRBJ2-1, with D tentatively TRBD2 (7 bases). The V end lost 7 bases, the J end lost 5 bases, and 18 bases lay between the germline ends. This CDR3 region has 15 residues. CDR3 protein: CASTPGGPGNNEQFF. The CDR3 bases are TGTGCCAGCACCCCCGGGGGGCCGGGAAACAATGAGCAGTTCTTC.

This clonotype has ten or more counts. The rearrangement joins TRBV4-2 to TRBJ2-1; perhaps TRBD1 as D (5 bases). V lost 7 bases and J 5 bases, leaving 15 bases between the germline ends. The CDR3 covers 14 residues. Germline assignment: CDR1 LGHNA and CDR2 YNFKEQ. CDR3 nucleotides: TGTGCCAGCACCTGGGGCCAGGGCGACAATGAGCAGTTCTTC. Translated: CASTWGQGDNEQFF.

This clonotype was found many times. This chain links TRBV19 with TRBJ2-1, with TRBD2 identical over 14 bases. The CDR3 extends over 16 amino acids. Germline V gene sequence: CDR1 LNHDA, CDR2 SQIVND (reference sequence). With V trimmed by 3 bases and J by 9 bases, 7 bases remained unmatched. In DNA, the CDR3 is TGTGCCAGTAGTATCCGACTAGCGGGAGGGCCCGGTGAGCAGTTCTTC. This sequence encodes CASSIRLAGGPGEQFF. Looking up the rest from reference TRBV19 and TRBJ2-1 gives the full variable domain: DGGITQSPKYLFRKEGQNVTLSCEQNLNHDAMYWYRQDPGQGLRLIYYSQIVNDFQKGDIAEGYSVSREKKESFPLTVTSAQKNPTAFYLCASSIRLAGGPGEQFFGPGTRLTVL.

The table lists this clonotype with many counts. V is TRBV7-2 and J is TRBJ1-2; 8 positions agree with TRBD1. Trimming cost V 5 bases and J 7 bases; bases outside gene matches: 9. Per germline, CDR1 SGHTA and CDR2 FQGNSA. The CDR3 sequence is 14 residues long. The CDR3 protein is CASSLGQGDFGYTF. The CDR3 DNA follows: TGTGCCAGCAGCCTAGGACAGGGTGACTTTGGCTACACCTTC.

This clonotype was seen repeatedly, ten times or more. V usage is TRBV2 and J usage is TRBJ1-5, with 7 bases identical to TRBD1. Germline CDR1 reads SNHLY; CDR2 reads FYNNEI. V lost 6 bases to trimming and J lost 6 bases; unmatched junction nucleotides: 8. This CDR3 contains 14 residues. CDR3: CASSFTGVGQPQHF. CDR3 sequence (DNA): TGTGCCAGCAGCTTTACAGGGGTGGGTCAGCCCCAGCATTTT.

Only a few counts were recorded for this clonotype. The chain recombines TRBV5-1 with TRBJ2-3, with 9 bases aligning to TRBD2. The ends lost 4 bases at V and 2 bases at J; junction bases unmatched: 8. Germline V gives CDR1 SGHRS, CDR2 YFSETQ. This CDR3 is built from 16 residues. The CDR3 region has the DNA TGCGCCAGCAGCCAATCAACGGGACTAGCCACAGATACGCAGTATTTT. Its translation is CASSQSTGLATDTQYF.

The table lists this clonotype with many counts. The chain couples TRBV6-6 to TRBJ1-4; 9 nucleotides align to TRBD1. V gave up 2 bases and J gave up 8 bases; unmatched junction bases: 6. This CDR3 is built from 15 residues. Germline lookup yields CDR1 MNHNY and CDR2 SVGAGI (reference sequence). The CDR3 reads CASSYTGQGYEKLFF. The CDR3 DNA sequence: TGTGCCAGCAGTTACACGGGACAGGGTTACGAAAAACTGTTTTTT.

The rearrangement links TRBV9 to TRBJ2-7; D may be TRBD1 (5 bases). This CDR3 contains 14 residues. From germline, CDR1 is SGDLS and CDR2 YYNGEE. V was trimmed by 0 bases and J by 3 bases, leaving 10 bases between them. The CDR3 sequence: CASSVATQGYEQYF. In DNA, the CDR3 is TGTGCCAGCAGCGTAGCTACCCAGGGCTACGAGCAGTACTTC.

CDR3 coding DNA: TGTGCCAGCAGTTTAAGCGGGAGGTGGGCAGATACGCAGTATTTT. It specifies CASSLSGRWADTQYF. The chain joins TRBV27 to TRBJ2-3, with TRBD2 identical over 9 bases. Germline CDR1 is MNHEY and CDR2 is SMNVEV (reference sequence). V gave up 2 bases and J gave up 4 bases; unmatched junction bases: 4. The CDR3 is 15 amino acids.

This clonotype was detected a few times. J is TRBJ2-7 and V is TRBV28; 9 bases line up with TRBD2. The CDR3 has 15 residues. With V trimmed by 1 base and J by 3 bases, 4 bases remained unmatched. Germline CDR1 reads MDHEN; CDR2 reads SYDVKM. CDR3 loop: CASSLSISGGYEQYF. DNA for the CDR3: TGTGCCAGCAGTTTATCAATTAGCGGGGGCTACGAGCAGTACTTC.

Ten or more counts support this clonotype. The chain uses TRBV7-9 and TRBJ1-3; D is ambiguous. The germline CDR1 and CDR2 sequences are SEHNR and FQNEAQ (reference sequence). Trimming removed 7 bases from V and 0 bases from J, with 7 bases in between. The CDR3 spans 13 residues. The CDR3: CASKDGSGNTIYF. CDR3 sequence (DNA): TGTGCCAGCAAGGACGGCTCTGGAAACACCATATATTTT.

The chain recombines TRBV3-1 with TRBJ1-6; the match to TRBD1 covers 11 bases. The germline gives CDR1 LGHDT, CDR2 YNNKEL (reference sequence). V trimming: 4 bases; J trimming: 10 bases; junction bases outside the gene matches: 3. The CDR3 has 14 amino acids. CDR3 sequence (DNA): TGTGCCAGCAGCCCGCGGGACAGGGGGTCACCCCTCCACTTT. Protein: CASSPRDRGSPLHF. Combining the CDR3 with reference TRBV3-1 and TRBJ1-6 gives the whole variable domain DTAVSQTPKYLVTQMGNDKSIKCEQNLGHDTMYWYKQDSKKFLKIMFSYNNKELIINETVPNRFSPKSPDKAHLNLHINSLELGDSAVYFCASSPRDRGSPLHFGNGTRLTVT.

This clonotype was seen at least ten times. The V gene is TRBV6-5, the J gene TRBJ2-2; D is uncertain. This CDR3 comprises 14 residues. Trimming took off 4 bases at V and 0 bases at J, with 6 bases between the two ends. Germline values: CDR1 MNHEY, CDR2 SVGAGI. CDR3 nucleotide sequence: TGTGCCAGCAGTTGGACCTCGAACACCGGGGAGCTGTTTTTT. Translation gives CASSWTSNTGELFF.

Only a few counts were recorded for this clonotype. The chain is built from TRBV10-2 and TRBJ2-1; no clear D. Trimming shortened V by 4 bases and J by 5 bases, and 3 bases separated the two germline ends. CDR1 is WSHSY, CDR2 SAAADI, per germline. The CDR3 loop spans 11 amino acids. The CDR3 sequence is CASSGHNEQFF. In DNA form, the CDR3 reads TGCGCCAGCAGTGGCCACAATGAGCAGTTCTTC.